The 9 T cell receptor beta chains below come from one sample, sequenced in a study of T cells in Graves' hyperthyroidism and ophthalmopathy. TCR beta CDR3 sequences were amplified from RNA transcripts. Carried out on the TCR CDR3, a first-round RT-PCR used the HTBI primer set. MiXCR, applied by TCRdb to the multiplex PCR reads, yields one record per CDR3 protein. The sample carries about 410,000 distinct CDR3 sequences, around 13% recorded once. The specimen was blood. These receptor sequences come from a woman aged 25 to 39 with Graves' ophthalmopathy.

A few counts support this clonotype. V usage is TRBV6-1 and J usage is TRBJ2-4, with TRBD2 identical over 7 bases. Germline V lookup: CDR1 MNHNS, CDR2 SASEGT. With 6 bases clipped from V and 8 bases from J, the junction kept 10 bases outside the gene matches. This CDR3 has 14 amino acids. The CDR3 region is CASSEFIGRDIQYF. DNA for the CDR3: TGTGCCAGCAGCGAATTCATAGGGAGGGACATTCAGTACTTC.

The rearrangement links TRBV11-1 to TRBJ2-1; 10 nucleotides align to TRBD2. Germline V gene sequence: CDR1 SGHAT, CDR2 FQDESV (reference sequence). The J segment lost 7 bases and the V segment lost 8 bases, leaving 11 bases of the junction unmatched. The CDR3 is made up of 15 amino acids. In DNA form, the CDR3 reads TGTGCCAGCGGGCTCAAGCGGGGGGGCTGGAATGAGCAGTTCTTC. It yields the protein CASGLKRGGWNEQFF.

This clonotype has at least ten counts. V is TRBV12-3 or TRBV12-4 and J is TRBJ2-7; 11 bases line up with TRBD2. J was trimmed by 0 bases and V by 6 bases; bases with no gene match: 4. The CDR3 totals 15 residues. This chain's CDR3 is CASSPTSGGSYEQYF. DNA of the CDR3: TGTGCCAGCAGCCCAACTAGCGGGGGCTCCTACGAGCAGTACTTC.

This clonotype was counted at least ten times. V usage is TRBV27 and J usage is TRBJ1-2; 7 nucleotides line up with TRBD1. Germline lookup yields CDR1 MNHEY and CDR2 SMNVEV (reference sequence). With V trimmed by 3 bases and J by 2 bases, 9 bases remained unmatched. The CDR3 contains 16 residues. CDR3 protein: CASSFNFDRANYGYTF. The DNA of the CDR3 is TGTGCCAGCAGTTTCAACTTTGACAGGGCCAACTATGGCTACACCTTC.

This clonotype has only a few counts. The chain joins TRBV29-1 to TRBJ2-1; D possibly uses TRBD1 or TRBD2 (5 bases each). The last part of the DNA fits TRBJ2-7 better; the J call may be wrong. Germline V gene sequence: CDR1 SQVTM, CDR2 ANQGSEA. This CDR3 has 14 amino acids. CDR3 amino acids: CSVSGTGAYNEQYF. The CDR3 bases are TGCAGCGTTTCCGGGACCGGGGCCTACAATGAGCAGTACTTC.

This clonotype was seen a handful of times. This chain uses TRBV27 with TRBJ1-2, with TRBD1 matching 8 bases. The V gene end was trimmed by 10 bases and the J gene end by 8 bases; junction bases not matched to a gene: 6. Germline CDR1 MNHEY, CDR2 SMNVEV (reference sequence). The CDR3 length is 11 residues. The chain's CDR3 is CATQGAGGYTF. CDR3 nucleotide sequence: TGTGCCACCCAGGGGGCAGGAGGCTACACCTTC.

The table lists this clonotype with a few counts. The chain uses TRBV19 and TRBJ2-6; D is ambiguous. From germline, CDR1 is LNHDA and CDR2 SQIVND (reference sequence). The ends were cut back, 4 bases at V and 2 bases at J, with 9 bases in the middle. This CDR3 region has 15 residues. CDR3 nucleotides: TGTGCCAGTAGTAAGCCCAAAACTGGGGCCAACGTCCTGACTTTC. Its protein is CASSKPKTGANVLTF.

This clonotype was counted at least ten times. This rearrangement joins TRBV2 to TRBJ1-6; TRBD1 agrees at 9 bases. Trimming took 7 bases from V and 8 from J; bases not matched to a gene: 12. Germline V gives CDR1 SNHLY, CDR2 FYNNEI. The CDR3 contains 16 residues. The CDR3 nucleotides are TGTGCCAGCACTGGGGAAGCCGGGACAGGGTATTCACCCCTCCACTTT. Translation gives CASTGEAGTGYSPLHF. Full variable domain (outside the CDR3, taken from reference TRBV2 and TRBJ1-6): EPEVTQTPSHQVTQMGQEVILRCVPISNHLYFYWYRQILGQKVEFLVSFYNNEISEKSEIFDDQFSVERPDGSNFTLKIRSTKLEDSAMYFCASTGEAGTGYSPLHFGNGTRLTVT.

This clonotype came up many times. The chain links TRBV2 to TRBJ2-7; 12 bases map to TRBD2. CDR3 length: 15 amino acids. Trimming took 6 bases from V and 5 from J; bases not matched to a gene: 8. Per germline, CDR1 SNHLY and CDR2 FYNNEI. The CDR3 DNA reads TGTGCCAGCAGGGCGACTAGCGGGGGCCCAAACGAGCAGTACTTC. Its protein product is CASRATSGGPNEQYF.